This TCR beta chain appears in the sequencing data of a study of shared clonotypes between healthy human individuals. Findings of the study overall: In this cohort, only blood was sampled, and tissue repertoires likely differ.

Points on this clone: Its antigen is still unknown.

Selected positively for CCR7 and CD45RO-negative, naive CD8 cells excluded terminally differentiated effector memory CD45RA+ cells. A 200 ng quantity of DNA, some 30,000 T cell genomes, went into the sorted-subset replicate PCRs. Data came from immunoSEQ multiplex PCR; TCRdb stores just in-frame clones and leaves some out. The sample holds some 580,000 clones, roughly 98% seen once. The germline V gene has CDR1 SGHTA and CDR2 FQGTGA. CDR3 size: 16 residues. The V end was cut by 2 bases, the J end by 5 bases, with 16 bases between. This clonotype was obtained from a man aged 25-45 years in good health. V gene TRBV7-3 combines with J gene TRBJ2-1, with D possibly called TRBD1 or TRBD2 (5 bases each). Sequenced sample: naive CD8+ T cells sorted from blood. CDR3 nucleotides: TGTGCCAGCAGCTTAGATGGGGGAGTGGGCCACAATGAGCAGTTCTTC. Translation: CASSLDGGVGHNEQFF.